These 20 T cell receptor beta chains were all obtained from the same sample, sequenced in a study of blood T cell repertoires in COVID-19. The repertoire was sequenced with immunoSEQ multiplex PCR; TCRdb's copy has only in-frame clones and lacks some. This table has under 450,000 clones, around 89% appearing once. Sequencing was performed on peripheral blood. The receptors were gathered from a woman aged 45-59 years with COVID-19, enrolled during active disease.

The rearrangement uses TRBV5-1 and TRBJ1-6, with 7 positions matching TRBD1. CDR1 is SGHRS, CDR2 YFSETQ, per germline. There are 17 residues in the CDR3. V trimming: 3 bases; J trimming: 7 bases; junction bases outside the gene matches: 13. CDR3 amino acids: CASSSHRVGGTNSPLHF. CDR3 nucleotide sequence: TGCGCCAGCAGCTCACACAGGGTAGGGGGCACAAATTCACCCCTCCACTTT.

The J gene is TRBJ1-2, the V gene TRBV7-9, with 7 bases lining up with TRBD1. Germline assignment: CDR1 SEHNR and CDR2 FQNEAQ (reference sequence). The V and J ends lost 3 bases and 8 bases, in that order; junction bases with no gene match: 12. The CDR3 is 15 residues long. CDR3 amino acids: CASSLLDRVAGGYTF. In nucleotides, the CDR3 is TGTGCCAGCAGCTTGCTTGACAGGGTTGCCGGAGGCTACACCTTC.

The chain is built from TRBV30 and TRBJ1-2, with 8 positions matching TRBD1. Looked up from germline, CDR1 is GTSNPN and CDR2 is SVGIG (reference sequence). This CDR3 contains 11 residues. As DNA, the CDR3 is TGTGCAGAGGGGACAGGTATTAGCTACACCTTC. Amino acid sequence: CAEGTGISYTF.

This chain connects TRBV11-2 to TRBJ2-7; tentative D call: TRBD1 (7 bases). Trimming stripped 1 base from V and 4 bases from J, with 11 bases between. Germline V lookup: CDR1 SGHAT, CDR2 FQNNGV. The CDR3 runs 14 residues. CDR3 protein: CASSLGAGGYEQYF. Written as DNA, the CDR3 is TGTGCCAGCAGCTTAGGCGCAGGGGGGTACGAGCAGTACTTC.

The gene calls are TRBV6-1 and TRBJ1-2; D perhaps matches TRBD1 (5 bases). V was clipped by 1 base and J by 8 bases, with 17 bases between them. The CDR3 runs to 15 residues. The germline gives CDR1 MNHNS, CDR2 SASEGT. The CDR3 region is CASSEGSDTVWGYTF. Written as DNA, the CDR3 is TGTGCCAGCAGTGAAGGGTCGGACACCGTCTGGGGCTACACCTTC.

The chain couples TRBV5-1 to TRBJ1-1; no firm D call. CDR3 length: 14 residues. CDR1 is SGHRS and CDR2 is YFSETQ in the germline V gene. The V end lost 2 bases, the J end lost 1 base, and 9 bases lay between the germline ends. The CDR3 DNA is TGCGCCAGCAGCTTTGCAGGTCGGAACACTGAAGCTTTCTTT. Translated: CASSFAGRNTEAFF.

This sequence joins TRBV4-2 and TRBJ1-3; a possible D gene is TRBD1 (6 bases). The CDR3 spans 15 residues. Germline CDR1 LGHNA, CDR2 YNFKEQ. V shed 1 base and J shed 4 bases, with 11 bases lying between them. The CDR3 sequence is CASSQVQGRGNTIYF. Written as DNA, the CDR3 is TGTGCCAGCAGCCAAGTTCAGGGGAGAGGAAACACCATATATTTT.

The gene calls are TRBV2 and TRBJ2-5, with 8 bases lining up with TRBD1. CDR1 is SNHLY and CDR2 is FYNNEI in the germline V gene. The ends lost 7 bases at V and 4 bases at J; junction bases unmatched: 8. The CDR3 length is 14 residues. CDR3 sequence reads: CASNDGQGGETQYF. In nucleotides, the CDR3 is TGTGCCAGCAACGATGGACAGGGTGGAGAGACCCAGTACTTC.

J is TRBJ1-1 and V is TRBV6-5, with D possibly being TRBD1 (5 bases). The CDR3 totals 15 residues. Germline loops: CDR1 MNHEY, CDR2 SVGAGI. V lost 4 bases to trimming and J lost 4 bases, with 16 bases between them. In DNA, the CDR3 is TGTGCCAGCAGTTCGGTCAGCAGGGTGGGCACTGAAGCTTTCTTT. This translates into CASSSVSRVGTEAFF.

CDR3 amino acids: CASSLIFDNSPLHF. The CDR3 nucleotides are TGTGCCAGCAGCTTAATTTTCGATAATTCACCCCTCCACTTT. V gene TRBV7-2 combines with J gene TRBJ1-6; D is undetermined. The germline CDR1 and CDR2 sequences are SGHTA and FQGNSA. Trimming cost V 2 bases and J 5 bases, with 7 bases left between them. The CDR3 extends over 14 amino acids.

This clone appeared once. The V and J genes are TRBV24-1 and TRBJ2-1, with D perhaps matching TRBD2 (5 bases). The CDR3 contains 14 residues. CDR1 and CDR2 from the germline V gene are KGHDR and SFDVKD. The V end lost 5 bases, the J end lost 6 bases, and 13 bases lay between the germline ends. CDR3 nucleotides: TGTGCCACCAGTGGGGGAGACGGCAGCAATGAGCAGTTCTTC. This codes for CATSGGDGSNEQFF.

The V call is TRBV3-1 (or the pseudogene TRBV3-2), the J call TRBJ1-2; D might be TRBD1 (6 bases). With 5 bases removed from V and 3 bases from J, the gap between germline ends came to 19 bases. This CDR3 is built from 16 residues. Germline V gene data show CDR1 as LGHDT and CDR2 as YNNKEL (reference sequence). This chain's CDR3 is CASSAGGDGGHYGYTF. The CDR3 DNA reads TGTGCCAGCAGCGCTGGCGGGGACGGGGGGCACTATGGCTACACCTTC.

The V call is TRBV2, the J call TRBJ2-7; unclear D gene. In germline, CDR1 is SNHLY, CDR2 FYNNEI. The V end was cut by 4 bases, the J end by 2 bases, with 9 bases between. The CDR3 totals 13 residues. CDR3 sequence (DNA): TGTGCCAGCAGTGTGGCGGAGACCTACGAGCAGTACTTC. It specifies CASSVAETYEQYF.

J is TRBJ1-1 and V is TRBV15; D is unresolved. Looked up from germline, CDR1 is LNHNV and CDR2 is YYDKDF (reference sequence). There are 14 residues in the CDR3. The ends were cut back, 5 bases at V and 1 base at J, with 11 bases in the middle. The CDR3: CATSPIGRNTEAFF. CDR3 coding DNA: TGTGCCACCAGCCCAATCGGGAGGAACACTGAAGCTTTCTTT.

The chain has TRBV10-3 and TRBJ1-1; a possible D gene is TRBD1 (5 bases). V gave up 0 bases and J gave up 5 bases, with 16 bases separating them. CDR1 is ENHRY and CDR2 is SYGVKD in the germline V gene. The CDR3 covers 16 residues. CDR3 loop: CAISESSRGGRTEAFF. Written as DNA, the CDR3 is TGTGCCATCAGTGAGTCGAGTCGGGGGGGTCGAACTGAAGCTTTCTTT.

The chain uses TRBV5-1 and TRBJ2-3, with 8 nucleotides matching TRBD2. V was pared by 1 base and J by 5 bases, with 9 bases of the junction left unmatched. The germline V gene encodes CDR1 SGHRS and CDR2 YFSETQ. The CDR3 spans 16 residues. CDR3 coding DNA: TGCGCCAGCAGCTTGTACGGGGGGGCCGGGGAAGATACGCAGTATTTT. Translated: CASSLYGGAGEDTQYF.

The chain joins TRBV11-3 to TRBJ1-2; D not resolved. CDR1 is SGHNT and CDR2 is YENEEA in the germline V gene. The CDR3 consists of 13 residues. Trimming left V 5 bases short and J 0 bases short, with 7 bases between. CDR3 loop: CASSGPANYGYTF. CDR3 coding DNA: TGTGCCAGCAGCGGTCCAGCTAACTATGGCTACACCTTC.

This sequence joins TRBV6-6 and TRBJ1-5; D perhaps matches TRBD1 (5 bases). The CDR3 runs to 14 residues. V was shortened by 2 bases and J by 7 bases, with 12 bases between the two germline ends. Germline V lookup: CDR1 MNHNY, CDR2 SVGAGI (reference sequence). Written as DNA, the CDR3 is TGTGCCAGCAGTTACGACGCCAGGGCCCAGCCCCAGCATTTT. This gives the protein CASSYDARAQPQHF.

The rearrangement uses TRBV29-1 and TRBJ1-2, with D tentatively TRBD1 (6 bases). Germline V lookup: CDR1 SQVTM, CDR2 ANQGSEA. V lost 7 bases to trimming and J lost 4 bases, with 19 bases between them. The CDR3 spans 14 residues. DNA of the CDR3: TGCAGCGCTCAATTCGGGGGGGCCCGCTATGGCTACACCTTC. This encodes CSAQFGGARYGYTF.

J is TRBJ1-4 and V is TRBV19; D not certain. This CDR3 is built from 17 residues. Germline-derived CDR1 and CDR2 are LNHDA and SQIVND (reference sequence). Trimming left V 1 base short and J 0 bases short, with 12 bases between. The CDR3 DNA follows: TGTGCCAGTAGTATAGGTCGGGGATCTGCAACTAATGAAAAACTGTTTTTT. Translating gives CASSIGRGSATNEKLFF.